This note documents a single T cell receptor beta chain sequence. Trimming took off 7 bases at V and 0 bases at J, with 15 bases between the two ends. This CDR3 has 16 amino acids. Germline V gene data show CDR1 as ENHRY and CDR2 as SYGVKD. This sample is part of a study of blood T cell repertoires in COVID-19. Turning to the study itself: Specimens from acute and convalescent COVID-19 originated in the United States, Italy and Spain.

In the original analysis: The authors estimated nucleated cell counts from reference gene primer amplification. Sequencing used immunoSEQ multiplex PCR; TCRdb keeps in-frame clones, though not all of them. That table is the source of V, J and clone size, and D and trimming were worked out from the DNA. The data show about 34,000 clones, around 80% seen once. Sequences were obtained from peripheral blood. This TCR came from a man older than 75 with active or convalescent COVID-19. This chain links TRBV10-3 with TRBJ2-2, with D hard to call. DNA of the CDR3: TGTGCCATCACCACAAACCGAGACACGAACACCGGGGAGCTGTTTTTT. Translation: CAITTNRDTNTGELFF.